The clone carrying this T cell receptor beta chain was detected many times. Antigen unknown. CDR1 is MNHEY, CDR2 SVGAGI, per germline. CDR3 length: 15 residues. Trimming stripped 7 bases from V and 10 bases from J, with 20 bases between. Pregnant or lactating patients were excluded, as were those with uncontrolled infection or other autoimmune disease. Thyroid ultrasound and orbital computed tomography, with clinical symptoms and serum thyroxine and TRAb, informed diagnoses. The entry originates in a study of T cells in Graves' hyperthyroidism and ophthalmopathy. Points from the study as a whole: Appearing also in blood were most of the thyroid clonotypes expanded above 0.001.

RNA transcripts gave rise to amplified TCR beta CDR3 regions. Initially, a first-round RT-PCR of the TCR CDR3 employed the HTBI primer set. TCRdb re-called the multiplex PCR reads through MiXCR, storing one row per CDR3 protein. The data contain roughly 570,000 distinct CDR3 sequences, around 46% of them singletons. The receptor's source is a woman aged 18-35 years with Graves' hyperthyroidism. The specimen was peripheral blood or thyroid tissue (not recorded which). The rearrangement uses TRBV6-5 and TRBJ1-6; perhaps TRBD1 as D (5 bases). In nucleotides, the CDR3 is TGTGCCAGCACCGTGGGACCGTTACTGGGGTCACCCCTCCACTTT. Translated, it gives CASTVGPLLGSPLHF.